The 5 T cell receptor beta chains in this list originate from one sample, sequenced in a study of T cell responses to AZD1222 COVID-19 vaccine. Clones were sequenced by immunoSEQ multiplex PCR, and TCRdb holds only the in-frame ones, with some missing. The repertoire holds around 170,000 clones, with approximately 90% as singletons. Sequenced material: peripheral blood, taken on day 0 of AZD1222 vaccination. Source of these receptors: an adult in good health.

This clone came up once. The chain links TRBV19 to TRBJ1-1; 9 bases align to TRBD1. Germline assignment: CDR1 LNHDA and CDR2 SQIVND (reference sequence). The CDR3 is 14 residues long. Trimming took 4 bases from V and 5 from J; bases not matched to a gene: 5. CDR3 residues: CASSSWDRATEAFF. DNA of the CDR3: TGTGCCAGTAGTAGTTGGGACAGGGCAACTGAAGCTTTCTTT. Based on the CDR3 plus reference TRBV19 and TRBJ1-1, the full variable domain is DGGITQSPKYLFRKEGQNVTLSCEQNLNHDAMYWYRQDPGQGLRLIYYSQIVNDFQKGDIAEGYSVSREKKESFPLTVTSAQKNPTAFYLCASSSWDRATEAFFGQGTRLTVV.

This clone was detected only once. CDR3 in amino acids: CASSPPAAGEETQYF. The CDR3 DNA is TGTGCCAGCTCACCACCAGCAGCGGGGGAAGAGACCCAGTACTTC. The rearrangement links TRBV18 to TRBJ2-5; 8 bases are shared with TRBD2. The CDR3 consists of 15 residues. Trimming took 0 bases from V and 3 from J; bases not matched to a gene: 3. Germline V gives CDR1 KGHSH, CDR2 LQKENI.

V usage is TRBV7-9 and J usage is TRBJ1-2; D may be TRBD1 (6 bases). V was shortened by 7 bases and J by 2 bases, with 17 bases between the two germline ends. The CDR3 covers 15 residues. CDR1 SEHNR and CDR2 FQNEAQ come from the germline V gene (reference sequence). CDR3 in amino acids: CASTTSRGGNYGYTF. CDR3 in DNA: TGTGCCAGCACTACTTCTAGGGGGGGCAACTATGGCTACACCTTC. Based on the CDR3 plus reference TRBV7-9 and TRBJ1-2, the full variable domain is DTGVSQNPRHKITKRGQNVTFRCDPISEHNRLYWYRQTLGQGPEFLTYFQNEAQLEKSRLLSDRFSAERPKGSFSTLEIQRTEQGDSAMYLCASTTSRGGNYGYTFGSGTRLTVV.

The chain couples TRBV7-2 to TRBJ2-7; D is possibly TRBD2 (5 bases). Germline CDR1 SGHTA, CDR2 FQGNSA. V lost 1 base and J lost 0, with 7 bases in between. The CDR3 runs 14 residues. The CDR3 DNA reads as TGTGCCAGCAGCTTAGACGGGGTCTCCTACGAGCAGTACTTC. This translates into CASSLDGVSYEQYF. The entire variable domain, with the rest obtained from reference TRBV7-2 and TRBJ2-7, is as follows: GAGVSQSPSNKVTEKGKDVELRCDPISGHTALYWYRQSLGQGLEFLIYFQGNSAPDKSGLPSDRFSAERTGGSVSTLTIQRTQQEDSAVYLCASSLDGVSYEQYFGPGTRLTVT.

The chain employs TRBV30 and TRBJ1-1, with no clear D. The V and J ends lost 0 bases and 1 base respectively, with 6 bases between them. CDR1 and CDR2 from the germline V gene are GTSNPN and SVGIG (reference sequence). The CDR3 consists of 13 residues. CDR3 protein: CAWSVARNTEAFF. CDR3 nucleotide sequence: TGTGCCTGGAGTGTAGCCAGGAACACTGAAGCTTTCTTT. Drawing the rest from reference TRBV30 and TRBJ1-1, the complete variable domain is SQTIHQWPATLVQPVGSPLSLECTVEGTSNPNLYWYRQAAGRGLQLLFYSVGIGQISSEVPQNLSASRPQDRQFILSSKKLLLSDSGFYLCAWSVARNTEAFFGQGTRLTVV.